This T cell receptor (beta chain) was sequenced for a study of patients and donors after allogeneic stem cell transplantation. V was shortened by 4 bases and J by 4 bases, with 14 bases between the two germline ends. Germline V gene data show CDR1 as SGDLS and CDR2 as YYNGEE. The CDR3 spans 14 residues. This clonotype appeared a few times. TCRdb re-derived calls from the RT-PCR reads in MiXCR, one entry per CDR3 protein. The data contain 150,000 or so distinct CDR3 sequences, roughly 22% of them singletons. The chain uses TRBV9 and TRBJ2-5; D possibly corresponds to TRBD1 (7 bases). This sequence originates from a human donor who was either an allogeneic HSCT recipient or a stem cell or donor lymphocyte infusion donor (not recorded which). It is not recorded whose cells these are; they may come from a transplant donor. The sequencing input was blood, either unsorted or a sorted T cell fraction (not recorded which). The CDR3 protein is CASSLRGVSETQYF. For the CDR3, the DNA is TGTGCCAGCAGCCTCAGGGGGGTTTCAGAGACCCAGTACTTC.